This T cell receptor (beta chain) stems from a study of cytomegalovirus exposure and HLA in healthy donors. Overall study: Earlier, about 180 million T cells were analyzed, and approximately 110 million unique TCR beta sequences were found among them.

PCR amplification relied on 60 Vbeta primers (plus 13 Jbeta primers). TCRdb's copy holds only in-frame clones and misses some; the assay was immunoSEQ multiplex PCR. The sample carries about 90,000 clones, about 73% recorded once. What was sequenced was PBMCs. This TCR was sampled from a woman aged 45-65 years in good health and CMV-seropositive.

CDR3 sequence reads: CSVADREYQPQHF. The CDR3 DNA sequence: TGCAGCGTTGCTGACAGGGAATATCAGCCCCAGCATTTT. This chain connects TRBV29-1 to TRBJ1-5; 7 nucleotides agree with TRBD1. CDR1 and CDR2 (germline): SQVTM, ANQGSEA. The CDR3 contains 13 residues. Losses at the gene ends were 4 bases for V and 5 bases for J; bases not matched to a gene: 5.